The text below deals with one T cell receptor beta chain. This entry comes from a study of T cell clonotyping in hematopoietic cell transplantation. The CDR3 is 15 residues long. Looked up from germline, CDR1 is LGHNA and CDR2 is YSLEER. Losses at the gene ends were 3 bases for V and 5 bases for J; bases not matched to a gene: 9. Repertoires were generated with immunoSEQ multiplex PCR, while TCRdb's copy carries only in-frame clones and drops some. The sample has around 8,300 clones, 66% seen once. The chain carries TRBV4-3 and TRBJ2-5; 7 bases match TRBD1. The sequenced sample was peripheral blood mononuclear cells, obtained 100 days after allogeneic stem cell transplant. The TCR comes from a male patient in his sixties who had an allogeneic stem cell transplant from an unrelated donor, so the T cells may come from the graft donor. Some clones in this sample may be carry-over from other donors' samples. The CDR3 DNA sequence: TGCGCCAGCAGCCAGGACGACAGGGAATGGGAGACCCAGTACTTC. It specifies CASSQDDREWETQYF.